Sequencing of this T cell receptor (beta chain) was carried out in a study of tumor-infiltrating lymphocytes in primary liver carcinoma. Overall study: Each participant had primary liver carcinoma, and surgical resection was the treatment.

Points from the study as a whole: Compared with tumor region pairs, tumor-adjacent and tumor-blood pairs overlapped less. Because the samples were bulk unsorted, the study did not compare CD4+ and CD8+ repertoires.

Points on this clonotype: The antigen is unknown.

CDR1 is MNHNS and CDR2 is SASEGT in the germline V gene. The V end was cut by 0 bases, the J end by 7 bases, with 0 bases between. The CDR3 runs to 10 residues. A constant-region primer served to make TCR beta cDNA from roughly 500 ng total RNA. ARM-PCR, slightly modified, supplied the TCR beta libraries through three nested multiplex PCR rounds. Two initial PCR rounds of about 10 cycles each paired TRBV1-TRBV30 forward primers with a C-beta reverse primer. TCRdb fed the multiplex PCR reads into MiXCR, producing one record per CDR3 protein. This sample yields a few hundred thousand distinct CDR3 sequences, of which 45% to 70% are seen a single time; 15% to 20% belongs to the top ten. Unsorted whole blood yielded blood RNA, and germline DNA was extracted as well. A sample of approximately 4 milliliters of peripheral blood was taken before surgery.

Sequencing was performed on peripheral blood. The J gene is TRBJ1-2, the V gene TRBV6-1; D is unclear. This TCR derives from a woman aged 25 to 39 with primary liver carcinoma and hepatitis B virus infection. CDR3 region: CASSEAGYTF. In nucleotides, the CDR3 is TGTGCCAGCAGTGAAGCTGGCTACACCTTC.